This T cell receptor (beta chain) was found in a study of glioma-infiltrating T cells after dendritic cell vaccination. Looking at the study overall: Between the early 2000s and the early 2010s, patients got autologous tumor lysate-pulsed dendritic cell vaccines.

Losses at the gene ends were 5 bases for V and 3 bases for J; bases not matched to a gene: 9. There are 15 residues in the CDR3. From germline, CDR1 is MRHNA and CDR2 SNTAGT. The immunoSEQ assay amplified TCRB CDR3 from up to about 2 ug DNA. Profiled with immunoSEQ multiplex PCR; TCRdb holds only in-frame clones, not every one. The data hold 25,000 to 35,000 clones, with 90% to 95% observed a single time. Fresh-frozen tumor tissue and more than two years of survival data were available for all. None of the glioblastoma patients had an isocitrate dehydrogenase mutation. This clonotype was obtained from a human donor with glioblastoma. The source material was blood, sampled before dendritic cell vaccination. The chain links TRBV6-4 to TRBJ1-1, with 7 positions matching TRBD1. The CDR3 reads CASSSQGFGDTEAFF. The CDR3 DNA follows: TGTGCCAGCAGTTCACAGGGGTTTGGCGACACTGAAGCTTTCTTT.